The 16 T cell receptor beta chains below were found in one sample sequenced in a study of CD8+ T cells in alopecia areata (dated by TCRdb to 2017 to 2018). The library came from the immunoSEQ multiplex PCR assay. RNA was extracted from all samples and reverse transcribed into cDNA as template for TCR sequencing. The clones in this table, taken by TCRdb from immuneACCESS, are in-frame only. Not every clone is retained; where verified, under half of the shortfall comes from an unresolved V gene, and the cause of the rest is unknown. This sample gives a few hundred thousand clones in total; about 40% of them show up just once. The ten most abundant clones make up around 3% of the sample. Per the publication, the treatment or condition label means: oral pan-JAK inhibitor, 5-10 mg twice daily. The input for sequencing was CD4+ T cells sorted from blood, taken around week 37, from a patient treated with tofacitinib. These receptors all come from a human donor with alopecia areata.

The V gene is TRBV30, the J gene TRBJ1-1, with D unclear. Trimming removed 3 bases from V and 2 bases from J, with 13 bases in between. CDR1 GTSNPN and CDR2 SVGIG come from the germline V gene (reference sequence). There are 14 residues in the CDR3. The CDR3 DNA follows: TGTGCCTGGAGGGCCCTTGGGGTAAACACTGAAGCTTTCTTT. Protein product: CAWRALGVNTEAFF.

The genes are TRBV30 and TRBJ2-7; no definite D call. This CDR3 is built from 13 residues. The germline gives CDR1 GTSNPN, CDR2 SVGIG (reference sequence). Trimming stripped 3 bases from V and 6 bases from J, with 15 bases between. CDR3 sequence (DNA): TGTGCCTGGAGGGCGTTCGTGGTGTCCGAGCAGTACTTC. Its translation: CAWRAFVVSEQYF.

This clone was seen just once. DNA for the CDR3: TGCGCCAGCAGCCCCAATTTTCAGGACACTGAAGCTTTCTTT. Translating it yields CASSPNFQDTEAFF. V and J are TRBV5-1 and TRBJ1-1; D is unresolved. The CDR3 has 14 amino acids. Germline V gives CDR1 SGHRS, CDR2 YFSETQ. V shed 4 bases and J shed 3 bases, with 13 bases lying between them.

This clone was picked up a small number of times. This chain connects TRBV9 to TRBJ1-1, with D possibly matching TRBD1 (6 bases). CDR3 length equals 14 residues. Germline V lookup: CDR1 SGDLS, CDR2 YYNGEE. The ends were cut back, 4 bases at V and 5 bases at J, with 15 bases in the middle. In nucleotides, the CDR3 is TGTGCCAGCAGCCACTATCAGGGGATGACTGAAGCTTTCTTT. It encodes CASSHYQGMTEAFF.

J is TRBJ1-1 and V is TRBV6-1; 7 nucleotides line up with TRBD1. J was trimmed by 4 bases and V by 6 bases; bases with no gene match: 2. The length of the CDR3 is 12 residues. The germline V gene encodes CDR1 MNHNS and CDR2 SASEGT. CDR3 DNA: TGTGCCAGCAGGGGGACAGCCACTGAAGCTTTCTTT. Its protein is CASRGTATEAFF.

This clone was observed a handful of times. This chain joins TRBV28 and TRBJ2-2; D may correspond to TRBD1 or TRBD2 (5 bases each). The germline CDR1 and CDR2 sequences are MDHEN and SYDVKM. CDR3 length: 16 residues. V gave up 6 bases and J gave up 4 bases, with 18 bases separating them. DNA of the CDR3: TGTGCCAGCAGGGTCCCCCAGGGTGGGGGCACCGGGGAGCTGTTTTTT. This gives the protein CASRVPQGGGTGELFF.

V gene TRBV7-2 combines with J gene TRBJ2-5, with D perhaps given as TRBD1 or TRBD2 (5 bases each). The CDR3 has 13 residues. Germline V gene lookup returns CDR1 SGHTA and CDR2 FQGNSA. V lost 5 bases, J lost 7 bases, and 14 bases lay in between. DNA of the CDR3: TGTGCCAGCAGCGACCGGGGTACAGGGACCCAGTACTTC. It translates to CASSDRGTGTQYF.

This chain links TRBV27 with TRBJ2-2, with 9 bases lining up with TRBD1. The CDR3 spans 15 residues. CDR1 is MNHEY and CDR2 is SMNVEV in the germline V gene (reference sequence). Trimming took 3 bases from V and 6 from J; bases not matched to a gene: 5. The CDR3 protein is CASSLGQGSAGELFF. The CDR3 DNA follows: TGTGCCAGCAGTTTGGGACAGGGAAGCGCCGGGGAGCTGTTTTTT.

The rearrangement uses TRBV4-3 and TRBJ2-1, with 10 bases that match TRBD2. The germline V gene encodes CDR1 LGHNA and CDR2 YSLEER. V shed 1 base and J 7 bases; nucleotides not matched to a gene: 7. The CDR3 runs to 16 residues. The chain's CDR3 is CASSQGPSGSNNEQFF. CDR3 DNA: TGCGCCAGCAGCCAAGGCCCTAGCGGGAGTAATAATGAGCAGTTCTTC.

This rearrangement joins TRBV19 to TRBJ1-2; 7 nucleotides agree with TRBD1. V lost 5 bases and J lost 8; bases outside the gene matches: 8. This CDR3 has 13 residues. Germline CDR1 is LNHDA and CDR2 is SQIVND (reference sequence). CDR3 sequence reads: CASSSSTGRGYTF. Here the CDR3 DNA reads TGTGCCAGTAGTTCCTCGACAGGGCGAGGCTACACCTTC.

The chain uses TRBV7-2 and TRBJ1-4; 8 bases agree with TRBD1. The CDR3 has 13 residues. Germline V CDR1 and CDR2: SGHTA, FQGNSA. V lost 5 bases to trimming and J lost 7 bases; unmatched junction nucleotides: 3. In nucleotides, the CDR3 is TGTGCCAGCAGCAAGGGACAGGCTGAAAAACTGTTTTTT. It is translated as CASSKGQAEKLFF.

The chain is built from TRBV9 and TRBJ2-2; 7 positions agree with TRBD2. Trimming took 0 bases from V and 5 from J; bases not matched to a gene: 10. CDR1 is SGDLS, CDR2 YYNGEE, per germline. There are 17 residues in the CDR3. The CDR3 loop is CASSVDVGGSGTGELFF. In nucleotides, the CDR3 is TGTGCCAGCAGCGTAGATGTGGGCGGGAGTGGTACCGGGGAGCTGTTTTTT.

The chain is built from TRBV5-1 and TRBJ2-7; D unclear. This CDR3 spans 13 amino acids. Germline V gene sequence: CDR1 SGHRS, CDR2 YFSETQ. Trimming took off 3 bases at V and 0 bases at J, with 7 bases between the two ends. CDR3 residues: CASSSTSSYEQYF. CDR3 coding DNA: TGCGCCAGCAGCTCAACCAGCTCCTACGAGCAGTACTTC.

The chain couples TRBV5-1 to TRBJ2-3; the D gene could be TRBD1 or TRBD2 (5 bases each). Germline values: CDR1 SGHRS, CDR2 YFSETQ. The CDR3 totals 14 residues. Trimming took off 0 bases at V and 8 bases at J, with 13 bases between the two ends. CDR3 loop: CASSLGEGRATQYF. For the CDR3, the DNA is TGCGCCAGCAGCTTGGGAGAGGGACGGGCTACGCAGTATTTT.

The chain combines TRBV15 with TRBJ1-5; 8 bases are shared with TRBD1. This CDR3 is built from 14 residues. V lost 3 bases, J lost 2 bases, and 0 bases stayed unmatched. Germline V lookup: CDR1 LNHNV, CDR2 YYDKDF (reference sequence). The CDR3 protein is CATSRGQGNQPQHF. The CDR3 DNA reads as TGTGCCACCAGCAGGGGACAGGGCAATCAGCCCCAGCATTTT.

The chain joins TRBV30 to TRBJ2-6; D might be TRBD1 or TRBD2, each matching 5 bases. Germline CDR1 and CDR2: GTSNPN and SVGIG (reference sequence). V was pared by 3 bases and J by 0 bases, with 12 bases between. This CDR3 is built from 16 residues. CDR3 amino acids: CAWSPGHSSGANVLTF. CDR3 nucleotide sequence: TGTGCCTGGAGCCCGGGGCACAGCTCTGGGGCCAACGTCCTGACTTTC.